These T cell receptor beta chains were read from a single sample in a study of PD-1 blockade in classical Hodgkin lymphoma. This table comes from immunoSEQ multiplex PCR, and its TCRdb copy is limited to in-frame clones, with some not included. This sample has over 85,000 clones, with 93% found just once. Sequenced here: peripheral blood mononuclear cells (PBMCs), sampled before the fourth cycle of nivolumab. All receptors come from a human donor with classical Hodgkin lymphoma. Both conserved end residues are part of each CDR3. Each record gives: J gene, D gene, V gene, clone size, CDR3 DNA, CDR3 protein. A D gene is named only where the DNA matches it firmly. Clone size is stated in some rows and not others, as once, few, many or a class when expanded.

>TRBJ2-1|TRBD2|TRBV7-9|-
TGTGCCAGCAGCTTAGAGGCGGGAGGAGATGAGCAGTTCTTC
CASSLEAGGDEQFF
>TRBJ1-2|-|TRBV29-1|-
TGCAGCGTTGAGGACAGAAAAGGCTACACCTTC
CSVEDRKGYTF
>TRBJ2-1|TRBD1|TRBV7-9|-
TGTGCCAGCAGCAGATCAGGGGGTTCCCTAAGGGTTGGGCAGTTCTTC
CASSRSGGSLRVGQFF
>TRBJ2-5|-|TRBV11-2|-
TGTGCCAGCAGCTCGTACCCCCGGGCAGGGTTGGAGACCCAGTACTTC
CASSSYPRAGLETQYF
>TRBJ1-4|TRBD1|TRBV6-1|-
TGTGCCAGCAGGCGGGACAGCTCGAATGAAAAACTGTTTTTT
CASRRDSSNEKLFF
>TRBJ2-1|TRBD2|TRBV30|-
TGTGCCTGGAGACCCCCCCCGGCTAGCGGGAATCATGAGCAGTTCTTC
CAWRPPPASGNHEQFF
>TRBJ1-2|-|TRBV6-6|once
TGTGCCAGCAGTTATCGGGACTATGGCTACACCTTC
CASSYRDYGYTF
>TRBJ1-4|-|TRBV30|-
TGTGCCTGGAGTCCAATTAATGAAAAACTGTTTTTT
CAWSPINEKLFF
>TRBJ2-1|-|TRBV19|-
TGTGCCAGCCGTCTAGGAGGGAGAGTGGTCGATGAGCAGTTCTTC
CASRLGGRVVDEQFF
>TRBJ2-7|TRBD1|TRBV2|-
TGTGCCAGCAGTTACCGACAGGGGAGCGAGCAGTACTTC
CASSYRQGSEQYF
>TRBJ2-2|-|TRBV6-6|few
TGTGCCAGCAGTTACGACAACACCGGGGAGCTGTTTTTT
CASSYDNTGELFF
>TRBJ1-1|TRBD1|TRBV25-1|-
TGTGCCAGTCGGGACAGGGGGGCGAACACTGAAGCTTTCTTT
CASRDRGANTEAFF
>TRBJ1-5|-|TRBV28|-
TGTGCCAGCAGTCCTCAAACGGGGCAGCCCCAGCATTTT
CASSPQTGQPQHF
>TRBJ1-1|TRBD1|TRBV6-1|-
TGTGCCAGCAGTGCCCCCCAGGACAGGCGCGGCACTGAAGCTTTCTTT
CASSAPQDRRGTEAFF
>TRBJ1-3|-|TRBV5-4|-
TGTGCCAGCAGCTTGGCCGGGTACGGTGGAAACACCATATATTTT
CASSLAGYGGNTIYF
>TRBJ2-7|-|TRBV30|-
TGTGCCTGGAGTCCAGCCGGACTCCCGGCCCTGGGGGAGCAGTACTTC
CAWSPAGLPALGEQYF
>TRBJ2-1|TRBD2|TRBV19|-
TGTGCCAGTAGTATAGATCCCCCGGGACTAGCGGGAAACAATGAGCAGTTCTTC
CASSIDPPGLAGNNEQFF
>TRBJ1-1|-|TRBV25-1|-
TGTGCCAGCAGGCGCGAGGCGGCGAACACTGAAGCTTTCTTT
CASRREAANTEAFF
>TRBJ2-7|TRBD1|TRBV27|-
TGTGCCAGCAGTTTCGGGACAGGGGCCTACGAGCAGTACTTC
CASSFGTGAYEQYF
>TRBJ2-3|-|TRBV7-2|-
TGTGCCAGCAGCTTATCCGTCAGCACAGATACGCAGTATTTT
CASSLSVSTDTQYF
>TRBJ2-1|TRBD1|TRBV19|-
TGTGCCAGCCTAAGGATTTCAGGGGGCAATGAGCAGTTCTTC
CASLRISGGNEQFF
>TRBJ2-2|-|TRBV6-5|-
TGTGCCAGCAGTTACAGGTTTAGCTCCGGCGGGGAGCTGTTTTTT
CASSYRFSSGGELFF
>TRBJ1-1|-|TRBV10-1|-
TGCGCCGGGCGGAAGGGTCTGTGGGCCACTGAAGCTTTCTTT
CAGRKGLWATEAFF
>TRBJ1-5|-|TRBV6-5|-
TGTGCCAGCAGTTACGGGCCAGGCAATCAGCCCCAGCATTTT
CASSYGPGNQPQHF
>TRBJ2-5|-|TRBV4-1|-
TGCGCCAGCAGCCAAGATTGGCTTCAGGGAACCGAAAAAGAGACCCAGTACTTC
CASSQDWLQGTEKETQYF
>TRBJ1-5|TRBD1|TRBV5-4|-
TGTGCCAGCAGCTTGGGGACAGGGGATGATCAGCCCCAGCATTTT
CASSLGTGDDQPQHF
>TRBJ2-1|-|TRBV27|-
TGTGCCAGCAGTTTATCCACTTTACCATTCAATGAGCAGTTCTTC
CASSLSTLPFNEQFF
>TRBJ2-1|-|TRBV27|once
TGTGCCAGCAGTGGGGGCGGGATCAATGAGCAGTTCTTC
CASSGGGINEQFF
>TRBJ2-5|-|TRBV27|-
TGTGCCAGCAGTTATACCCGAGCCACAGAGACCCAGTACTTC
CASSYTRATETQYF
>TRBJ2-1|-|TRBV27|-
TGTGCCAGCAGTTCGACGAGGAGGTCCTACAATGAGCAGTTCTTC
CASSSTRRSYNEQFF
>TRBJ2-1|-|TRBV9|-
TGTGCCAGCAGCGTTACGGGGGGCCCTTACAATGAGCAGTTCTTC
CASSVTGGPYNEQFF
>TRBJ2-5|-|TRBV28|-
TGTGCCAGCAGGCCTCGCCCAGCGATCCAAGAGACCCAGTACTTC
CASRPRPAIQETQYF
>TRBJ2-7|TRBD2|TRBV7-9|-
TGTGCCAGCAGCTTAGTTGTGGGACTAGCGGGATTTTCCTACGAGCAGTACTTC
CASSLVVGLAGFSYEQYF
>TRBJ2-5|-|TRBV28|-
TGTGCCAGCAGTTCGTTAGGGGAGACCCAGTACTTC
CASSSLGETQYF
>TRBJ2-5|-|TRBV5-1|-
TGCGCCAGCAGCTTGGGGGTCGAGGTGGAGACCCAGTACTTC
CASSLGVEVETQYF
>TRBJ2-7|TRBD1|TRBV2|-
TGTGCCACCACGACAGACTATCCGGTAGGACAGGGGGAGCCCTACGAGCAGTACTTC
CATTTDYPVGQGEPYEQYF
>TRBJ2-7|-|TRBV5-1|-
TGCGCCAGCAGCTTGGCCTTTCGGGCGGGAAGCTCCTACGAGCAGTACTTC
CASSLAFRAGSSYEQYF